This T cell receptor (beta chain) originates from a study of T cells in Graves' hyperthyroidism and ophthalmopathy. Study-level findings and limits: The authors' 13 V-J model separated ophthalmopathy from stable hyperthyroidism.

This clonotype was recorded at least ten times. Its antigen remains unknown. Each diagnosis was grounded in clinical symptoms, serum thyroxine and TRAb, thyroid ultrasound, and orbital computed tomography. It was roughly 10 ml of fresh peripheral blood that supplied the PBMCs. The investigators amplified TCR beta CDR3 regions from RNA transcripts. The HTBI set primed first-round TCR CDR3 RT-PCR. MiXCR was run by TCRdb on the multiplex PCR reads, yielding one entry per CDR3 protein. The sample has roughly 150,000 distinct CDR3 sequences, over 8% seen once. This CDR3 contains 16 residues. With V trimmed by 5 bases and J by 6 bases, 11 bases remained unmatched. Germline V gene sequence: CDR1 PRHDT, CDR2 FYEKMQ (reference sequence).

The chain is built from TRBV13 and TRBJ1-5, with TRBD1 matching 9 bases. The clonotype originates from a woman younger than 30 with Graves' hyperthyroidism that later progressed to Graves' ophthalmopathy. The sequencing sample was made of blood. The CDR3 spells CASSQGGQGVSQPQHF. CDR3 coding DNA: TGTGCCAGCAGCCAGGGGGGACAGGGTGTGAGTCAGCCCCAGCATTTT.